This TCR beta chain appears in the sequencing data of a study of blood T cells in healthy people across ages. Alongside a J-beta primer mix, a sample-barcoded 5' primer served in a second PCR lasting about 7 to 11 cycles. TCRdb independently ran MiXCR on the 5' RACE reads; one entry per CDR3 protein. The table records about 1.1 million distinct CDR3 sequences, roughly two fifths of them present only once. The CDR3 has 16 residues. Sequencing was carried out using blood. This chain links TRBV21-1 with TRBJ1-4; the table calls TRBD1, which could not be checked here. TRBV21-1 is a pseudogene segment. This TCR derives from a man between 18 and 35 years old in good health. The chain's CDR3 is CASSTDSDGSNEKLFF. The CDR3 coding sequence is TGTGCCAGCAGCACGGACAGTGATGGGTCTAATGAAAAACTGTTTTTT.